This T cell receptor beta chain was observed in a study of cytomegalovirus exposure and HLA in healthy donors. The CDR3 runs to 14 residues. The germline V and J ends were trimmed by 0 bases and 6 bases, with 9 bases remaining between them. Germline V gives CDR1 LGHNA, CDR2 YNFKEQ. Study-level results: There were a few CMV-associated chains whose specificity for CMV antigens was confirmed in vitro.

On this clone: Antigen unknown.

PCR primers comprised 60 Vbeta and 13 Jbeta primers. Clones were sequenced by immunoSEQ multiplex PCR, and TCRdb holds only the in-frame ones, with some missing. The sample shows 150,000 to 200,000 clones, 70% to 75% of them seen only once. This sequence was found in a man between 18 and 29 years old in good health and CMV-seropositive. J is TRBJ2-1 and V is TRBV4-2, with D perhaps TRBD2 (5 bases). Source material: PBMCs. The CDR3, as DNA: TGTGCCAGCAGCCAAGATCGTGGGAGCAATGAGCAGTTCTTC. Amino acid sequence: CASSQDRGSNEQFF.